This note documents a single T cell receptor beta chain sequence. What it recognizes is unknown. The study ran its PCR with 60 Vbeta and 13 Jbeta primers. Repertoires were generated with immunoSEQ multiplex PCR, while TCRdb's copy carries only in-frame clones and drops some. The sample shows around 100,000 clones, 79% of them seen only once. V lost 0 bases and J 12 bases, leaving 6 bases between the germline ends. This CDR3 contains 10 residues. The V gene's germline CDR1 is SGHTA and CDR2 FQGNSA. This record belongs to a study of cytomegalovirus exposure and HLA in healthy donors. The overall study: A data release that came early held some 84 million unique TCRs from HLA-typed donors. Study-wide points: One later analysis reportedly identified an Asian-associated ancestry cluster that showed fewer N-insertions than the approximately 700-donor mean. In an earlier analysis, productive rearrangement rates for most beta V segments clustered near 87% or 30%.

The sequence derives from a woman younger than 30 in good health and CMV-seropositive. The chain links TRBV7-2 to TRBJ2-7; D is ambiguous. The sequencing input was PBMCs. The CDR3 loop reads CASSLAHGYF. CDR3 nucleotides: TGTGCCAGCAGCTTAGCGCACGGGTACTTC.